A selection of T cell receptor beta chains follows, all from one sample in a study of CD4 T cells in relation to SARS-CoV-2 and coronaviruses. No antigens are known for them. This table comes from immunoSEQ multiplex PCR, and its TCRdb copy is limited to in-frame clones, with some not included. The sample records about 26,000 clones, 75% to 80% being singletons. Source material: CD4+ T cells from PBMCs, cultured in vitro. The receptors were gathered from a human donor in good health. CDR3s include the opening cysteine and the closing phenylalanine or tryptophan. Each record gives: V gene, J gene, D gene, clone size, CDR3 protein, CDR3 DNA. D genes are given only for firm matches. Part of the rows lack a size; the others show once, few, many or a class for expanded clones.

TRBV7-2	TRBJ1-3	NA	few	CASSPQGSGAGNTIYF	TGTGCCAGCAGCCCGCAGGGGTCGGGGGCTGGAAACACCATATATTTT
TRBV28	TRBJ2-5	TRBD1	NA	CASSFSGTEETQYF	TGTGCCAGCAGTTTCTCCGGGACAGAAGAGACCCAGTACTTC
TRBV28	TRBJ1-4	NA	NA	CASTTSGQGLNEKLFF	TGTGCCAGCACCACTTCCGGGCAGGGCCTTAATGAAAAACTGTTTTTT
TRBV19	TRBJ1-1	NA	NA	CASSLAVNTEAFF	TGTGCCAGTAGTTTGGCAGTGAACACTGAAGCTTTCTTT
TRBV7-9	TRBJ2-7	NA	few	CASSLNDEQYF	TGTGCCAGCAGCTTAAACGACGAGCAGTACTTC
TRBV9	TRBJ2-7	TRBD1	few	CASSVGQDLYEQYF	TGTGCCAGCAGCGTTGGACAGGACCTCTACGAGCAGTACTTC
TRBV5-6	TRBJ1-1	NA	NA	CASSLEMPNTEAFF	TGTGCCAGCAGCTTGGAGATGCCGAACACTGAAGCTTTCTTT
TRBV7-2	TRBJ2-7	NA	NA	CASSTYQGLEQYF	TGTGCCAGCAGCACCTACCAGGGTCTCGAGCAGTACTTC
TRBV23-1	TRBJ1-1	TRBD1	NA	CASSQSRDRAVNTEAFF	TGCGCCAGCAGTCAATCAAGGGACAGGGCAGTGAACACTGAAGCTTTCTTT
TRBV5-1	TRBJ1-1	NA	NA	CASSLAANTEAFF	TGCGCCAGCAGCTTGGCCGCGAACACTGAAGCTTTCTTT
TRBV7-2	TRBJ1-1	NA	once	CASSFSELTEAFF	TGTGCCAGCAGCTTTTCGGAACTCACTGAAGCTTTCTTT
TRBV5-1	TRBJ1-1	NA	NA	CASSFQVGAEAFF	TGCGCCAGCAGCTTCCAGGTGGGGGCTGAAGCTTTCTTT
TRBV10-3	TRBJ2-3	TRBD2	NA	CAGSGSGDTQYF	TGTGCCGGTAGCGGGAGTGGAGATACGCAGTATTTT
TRBV7-8	TRBJ1-4	TRBD1	NA	CASSLVQGYATNEKLFF	TGTGCCAGCAGCTTAGTACAGGGGTATGCAACTAATGAAAAACTGTTTTTT
TRBV5-4	TRBJ2-7	TRBD1	few	CASSYGTGGFFEQYF	TGTGCCAGCAGCTACGGGACAGGGGGCTTCTTCGAGCAGTACTTC